The rows below give T cell receptor beta chains drawn from one sample of a study of cytomegalovirus exposure and HLA in healthy donors. Libraries were prepared by immunoSEQ multiplex PCR; TCRdb keeps only in-frame clonotypes and omits some of them. The sample shows around 98,000 clones, under 70% of them seen only once. The material sequenced was PBMCs. These receptors all come from a man aged 50 to 60 in good health and CMV-seronegative. CDR3s include the opening cysteine and the closing phenylalanine or tryptophan. The D gene is left open where the match is weak. Size is stated for part of the rows, as once, few or many counts, or as a class when the clone is expanded.

j_gene: TRBJ1-5; d_gene: -; abundance: -; v_gene: TRBV5-6; len: 15; CDR3nt: TGTGCCAGCAGCTTTGGGGGAGGAGGCAATCAGCCCCAGCATTTT; CDR3aa: CASSFGGGGNQPQHF
j_gene: TRBJ1-2; d_gene: -; abundance: -; v_gene: TRBV6-4; len: 16; CDR3nt: TGTGCCAGCAGTGACTCGATGCCAGGGGTACGGGATGGCTACACCTTC; CDR3aa: CASSDSMPGVRDGYTF
j_gene: TRBJ2-5; d_gene: TRBD1; abundance: -; v_gene: TRBV5-6; len: 16; CDR3nt: TGTGCCAGCAGCATCCGGGACAGGCTTTTCAGAGAGACCCAGTACTTC; CDR3aa: CASSIRDRLFRETQYF
j_gene: TRBJ2-5; d_gene: -; abundance: once; v_gene: TRBV10-3; len: 12; CDR3nt: TGTGCCATCAGTGACAGAAAAGAGACCCAGTACTTC; CDR3aa: CAISDRKETQYF
j_gene: TRBJ1-2; d_gene: TRBD1; abundance: -; v_gene: TRBV28; len: 15; CDR3nt: TGTGCCAGCAGCCGAAAGGACCGGGACAGTGGTGGCTACACCTTC; CDR3aa: CASSRKDRDSGGYTF
j_gene: TRBJ1-1; d_gene: -; abundance: -; v_gene: TRBV27; len: 16; CDR3nt: TGTGCCAGCAGTTTAACTGGGGGGAGGGGGAACACTGAAGCTTTCTTT; CDR3aa: CASSLTGGRGNTEAFF
j_gene: TRBJ2-1; d_gene: TRBD2; abundance: -; v_gene: TRBV7-3; len: 15; CDR3nt: TGTGCCAGCAGCCCAGGGACTACCGCCTACAATGAGCAGTTCTTC; CDR3aa: CASSPGTTAYNEQFF
j_gene: TRBJ2-1; d_gene: TRBD2; abundance: -; v_gene: TRBV7-6; len: 14; CDR3nt: TGTGCCAGCAGCCTTCGACTAGCGGGAGATGAGCAGTTCTTC; CDR3aa: CASSLRLAGDEQFF
j_gene: TRBJ1-1; d_gene: -; abundance: -; v_gene: TRBV29-1; len: 13; CDR3nt: TGCAGCGCCTCCAGGGAAATGAACACTGAAGCTTTCTTT; CDR3aa: CSASREMNTEAFF
j_gene: TRBJ2-7; d_gene: -; abundance: -; v_gene: TRBV28; len: 16; CDR3nt: TGTGCCAGCAGTTTATCGCGACAGGTATTACTTTACGAGCAGTACTTC; CDR3aa: CASSLSRQVLLYEQYF
j_gene: TRBJ2-3; d_gene: TRBD2; abundance: -; v_gene: TRBV5-6; len: 16; CDR3nt: TGTGCCAGCAGCTTTTTTGTGGCTAGCGGGACCGATACGCAGTATTTT; CDR3aa: CASSFFVASGTDTQYF
j_gene: TRBJ2-6; d_gene: -; abundance: -; v_gene: TRBV4-1; len: 20; CDR3nt: TGCGCCAGCAGCCAAGGGGCCGTGCTCTACGTTTCCTCTGGGGCCAACGTCCTGACTTTC; CDR3aa: CASSQGAVLYVSSGANVLTF
j_gene: TRBJ2-1; d_gene: -; abundance: -; v_gene: TRBV18; len: 13; CDR3nt: TGTGCCAGCTCACCAACAGGGTACAATGAGCAGTTCTTC; CDR3aa: CASSPTGYNEQFF
j_gene: TRBJ2-7; d_gene: -; abundance: -; v_gene: TRBV11-3; len: 13; CDR3nt: TGTGCCAGCAGCTTATCGGGGGACGGCGAGCAGTACTTC; CDR3aa: CASSLSGDGEQYF
j_gene: TRBJ1-4; d_gene: -; abundance: few; v_gene: TRBV7-2; len: 14; CDR3nt: TGTGCCAGCAGCTTAGGAGGGGGACGTGAAAAACTGTTTTTT; CDR3aa: CASSLGGGREKLFF
j_gene: TRBJ2-1; d_gene: TRBD1; abundance: few; v_gene: TRBV27; len: 17; CDR3nt: TGTGCCAGCAGTCCGCGACAAACAGCGGACAGGGGCCATGAGCAGTTCTTC; CDR3aa: CASSPRQTADRGHEQFF
j_gene: TRBJ2-7; d_gene: TRBD1; abundance: -; v_gene: TRBV5-5; len: 14; CDR3nt: TGTGCCAGCAGCTGGGACAGGGTGGGTTACGAGCAGTACTTC; CDR3aa: CASSWDRVGYEQYF
j_gene: TRBJ2-2; d_gene: -; abundance: few; v_gene: TRBV25-1; len: 14; CDR3nt: TGTGCCAGCAGTGGGCAGGGGAACACCGGGGAGCTGTTTTTT; CDR3aa: CASSGQGNTGELFF
j_gene: TRBJ2-1; d_gene: TRBD2; abundance: once; v_gene: TRBV19; len: 15; CDR3nt: TGTGCCAGTAGTATGCACCACCCGCGGGAGGGTGAGCAGTTCTTC; CDR3aa: CASSMHHPREGEQFF
j_gene: TRBJ1-6; d_gene: TRBD1; abundance: -; v_gene: TRBV30; len: 14; CDR3nt: TGTGCCTGGAGACAGGGGAAAGCTAATTCACCCCTCCCCTTT; CDR3aa: CAWRQGKANSPLPF
j_gene: TRBJ2-7; d_gene: -; abundance: -; v_gene: TRBV19; len: 15; CDR3nt: TGTGCCAGTAGTATTGGGGCAGACCCTATGGGCGAGCAGTACTTC; CDR3aa: CASSIGADPMGEQYF
j_gene: TRBJ2-3; d_gene: -; abundance: few; v_gene: TRBV15; len: 14; CDR3nt: TGTGCCACCAGCAGCCGCGGTTCCACAGATACGCAGTATTTT; CDR3aa: CATSSRGSTDTQYF
j_gene: TRBJ2-7; d_gene: TRBD2; abundance: -; v_gene: TRBV19; len: 14; CDR3nt: TGTGCCAGTAGTATAGTTGGACTAGCCAACGAGCAGTACTTC; CDR3aa: CASSIVGLANEQYF
j_gene: TRBJ1-1; d_gene: -; abundance: -; v_gene: TRBV27; len: 17; CDR3nt: TGTGCCAGCAGCGAAACAACAGGGATGGTCATGAACACTGAAGCTTTCTTT; CDR3aa: CASSETTGMVMNTEAFF
j_gene: TRBJ2-1; d_gene: -; abundance: -; v_gene: TRBV25-1; len: 13; CDR3nt: TGTGCCAGCAGTGATGACGAGGAATATGAGCAGTTCTTC; CDR3aa: CASSDDEEYEQFF
j_gene: TRBJ2-7; d_gene: -; abundance: few; v_gene: TRBV5-1; len: 13; CDR3nt: TGCGCCAGCAGCCAAATGACACCTTACGAGCAGTACTTC; CDR3aa: CASSQMTPYEQYF
j_gene: TRBJ1-3; d_gene: -; abundance: -; v_gene: TRBV19; len: 12; CDR3nt: TGTGCCAGTAGTACCGCTGGAAACACCATATATTTT; CDR3aa: CASSTAGNTIYF
j_gene: TRBJ1-5; d_gene: -; abundance: -; v_gene: TRBV10-2; len: 14; CDR3nt: TGCGCCAGCAGAAACACCGGGGGAAGTCAGCCCCAGCATTTT; CDR3aa: CASRNTGGSQPQHF
j_gene: TRBJ1-2; d_gene: TRBD1; abundance: -; v_gene: TRBV4-1; len: 13; CDR3nt: TGCGCCAGCAGCCAAACAGGGGGCAATGGCTACACCTTC; CDR3aa: CASSQTGGNGYTF
j_gene: TRBJ2-7; d_gene: -; abundance: -; v_gene: TRBV7-9; len: 15; CDR3nt: TGTGCCAGCAGCTCGGAGGGACGGACCTCCTACGAGCAGTACTTC; CDR3aa: CASSSEGRTSYEQYF